This T cell receptor beta chain was documented in a study of blood T cells in healthy people across ages. Study in general: About one barcoded beta molecule per two T cells was captured by template switching. Findings of the study overall: PBMCs left unsorted prevented a conclusive naive versus antigen-experienced comparison.

Comments on this clonotype: Its antigen is undetermined.

Primed by a sample-barcoded 5' primer and a J-beta primer mix, a second PCR proceeded for about 6 to 11 cycles. TCRdb re-analysed the 5' RACE reads in MiXCR, keeping a single row per CDR3 protein. Found here are hundreds of thousands of distinct CDR3 sequences, roughly 50% of them singletons; the top ten hold approximately 37%. Specimen: blood. The source is a man in his 60s in good health.

This CDR3 is CASSSSRAYNQPQHF. DNA for the CDR3: TGTGCCAGCAGCTCCAGCAGAGCTTACAATCAGCCCCAGCATTTT. The J gene is TRBJ1-5, the V gene TRBV7-9, with D hard to call. Per germline, CDR1 SEHNR and CDR2 FQNEAQ (reference sequence). CDR3 size: 15 residues. V was shortened by 4 bases and J by 3 bases, with 13 bases between the two germline ends. The whole variable domain, remainder taken from reference TRBV7-9 and TRBJ1-5, is DTGVSQNPRHKITKRGQNVTFRCDPISEHNRLYWYRQTLGQGPEFLTYFQNEAQLEKSRLLSDRFSAERPKGSFSTLEIQRTEQGDSAMYLCASSSSRAYNQPQHFGDGTRLSIL.